One and the same sample provided the 5 T cell receptor beta chains below, sequenced in a study of identical twins. Via MiXCR, TCRdb re-called the 5' RACE reads, giving one row per CDR3 protein. The sample lists 200,000 or so distinct CDR3 sequences, roughly 15% occurring once. The same sample was also studied in work on T cells expressing NK-cell markers.

The sequenced sample was CD8+ T cells sorted from blood. Every receptor here comes from a woman aged 18 to 35 in good health.

This chain joins TRBV12-5 and TRBJ2-1, with 16 bases fitting TRBD2. The germline gives CDR1 LGHNT, CDR2 FRNRAP. The CDR3 spans 18 residues. V lost 7 bases and J lost 9; bases outside the gene matches: 15. DNA for the CDR3: TGTGCTAGTGCCCAAGAGGGACTAGCGGGAGGGCCAGCATTTGAGCAGTTCTTC. Translated: CASAQEGLAGGPAFEQFF.

The genes are TRBV12-3 or TRBV12-4 and TRBJ2-5; D gene unclear. The V gene lost 5 bases and the J gene lost 1 base, with 8 bases spanning the gap. This CDR3 is 13 amino acids long. CDR3 bases: TGTGCCAGCAGTCATACCCTCCAAGAGACCCAGTACTTC. Translating gives CASSHTLQETQYF.

This clonotype has more than one count but fewer than ten. The rearrangement uses TRBV12-3 or TRBV12-4 and TRBJ2-5; no definite D call. With 3 bases removed from V and 5 bases from J, the gap between germline ends came to 10 bases. This CDR3 is 13 amino acids long. CDR3 coding DNA: TGTGCCAGCAGTTTTCCTGGGCTGGAGACCCAGTACTTC. Translated: CASSFPGLETQYF.

This clonotype has a handful of counts. The CDR3 DNA is TGTGCCAGCAGTACCGTGAGCGGGGGTTTGGGAGAGACCCAGTACTTC. Its translation is CASSTVSGGLGETQYF. The chain employs TRBV6-1 and TRBJ2-5; 8 bases line up with TRBD2. The trim removed 5 bases at V and 4 bases at J, leaving 12 bases unmatched. CDR1 and CDR2 (germline): MNHNS, SASEGT. This CDR3 has 16 residues.

V usage is TRBV12-3 or TRBV12-4 and J usage is TRBJ2-3; D is ambiguous. The CDR3 length is 17 residues. Trimming stripped 3 bases from V and 2 bases from J, with 18 bases between. Written as DNA, the CDR3 is TGTGCCAGCAGTTTGACCCTCGGCAGGTCGGACACAGATACGCAGTATTTT. Its protein product is CASSLTLGRSDTDTQYF.